This T cell receptor beta chain was sequenced during a study of T cell changes during pregnancy in multiple sclerosis. Clones were sequenced by immunoSEQ multiplex PCR, and TCRdb holds only the in-frame ones, with some missing. The data contain 36,000 or so clones, around 91% of them singletons. CDR1 and CDR2 (germline): WNHNN, SYGVQD (reference sequence). The CDR3 has 13 amino acids. V lost 0 bases and J lost 7, with 9 bases in between. The origin of this receptor is a female donor with multiple sclerosis, enrolled in a pregnancy study. The rearrangement links TRBV10-1 to TRBJ1-1, with D tentatively TRBD1 (5 bases). Source: CD8+ T cells from peripheral blood mononuclear cells, taken in the third trimester of pregnancy. The CDR3 loop reads CASSESRGFEAFF. The DNA for the CDR3 is TGCGCCAGCAGTGAGTCTCGGGGGTTTGAAGCTTTCTTT.